This TCR beta chain is drawn from a study of blood T cell repertoires in COVID-19 (TCRdb year 2020). Study-level background: Collaborator samples came from the United States, Italy and Spain and covered acute and convalescent phases of COVID-19. Sample metadata almost always included a de-identified subject ID, COVID-19 status, age in years and sex. Subjects who had been exposed to COVID-19, were actively infected with it, or had recovered from it provided the deeply sampled blood TCRbeta repertoires that made up the dataset. The repertoires were released in a freely available public database intended as a resource for research on the immune response to SARS-CoV-2. Where available, HLA class I and class II types were obtained from metadata supplied by the sample provider rather than from assay-based typing. The material from the prospective study consisted of cDNA or gDNA derived from T cells, B-cell-depleted T cells, or PBMCs. Samples were obtained from the ongoing ImmuneRACE study (first 160 participants) and from 1,254 subjects provided by 6 global collaborators. Paper-wide results and their limitations: The quantity of clinical and demographic metadata differed by source and by participant and was supplied without curation.

The junction carries 14 bases between V and J, which are trimmed by 4 bases and 8 bases respectively. The CDR3 starts with the cysteine, ends with the phenylalanine, and has 13 residues. Only the CDR3 region is kept as DNA, spanning 39 bases read in frame from base 1. CDR1 and CDR2 (SNHLY, FYNNEI) derive from the germline V gene. To note about this clone: Its antigen is currently not known. Base qualities were left out, and no much larger clone turns up one base away.

The immunoSEQ Assay, a bias-controlled multiplex PCR, was used to amplify TCRbeta CDR3 regions from genomic DNA. Under the source paper's analysis protocol: Nucleated cell counts per sample were estimated from amplification of reference gene primers within the assay. Sequence reads were collapsed and filtered to measure the absolute abundance of every unique TCRbeta CDR3 rearrangement. For each sample, productive Simpson clonality was calculated as the square root of Simpson's diversity index across productive rearrangements. What TCRdb holds here is the immuneACCESS table cut down to in-frame rearrangements. Part of the clones is not present; checked against another copy, under half of the missing clones reflect an unresolved V gene, and the others are unexplained. The V and J calls and clone size are taken from that table; D and trimming were inferred from the DNA. The sample table records around 62,000 clones; 65% to 90% of these occur just once. The ten largest make up roughly 25% of the sample.

Whole blood was collected in K2EDTA tubes by collaborating institutions according to the institutions' own protocols. For TCRbeta analysis, collaborator samples were shipped as frozen whole blood, as isolated PBMCs, or as DNA extracted from either sample type. The sequence was collected from a man over 45 with acute or convalescent COVID-19. The specimen sequenced was peripheral blood. The V gene is TRBV2 and the J gene is TRBJ1-2, with no D gene named confidently. The nucleotides are TGTGCCAGCAGTGTGGCCAGGCAGTACGGCTACACCTTC. It translates to CASSVARQYGYTF.